A selection of T cell receptor beta chains follows, all from one sample in a study of blood T cells in healthy people across ages. TCRdb recomputed calls from the 5' RACE reads with MiXCR, one row per CDR3 protein. The sample has around 1,100,000 distinct CDR3 sequences, more than 30% seen once. Specimen: blood. The receptors originated from a young man in good health. CDR3s leave out the opening cysteine and the closing phenylalanine or tryptophan.

TRBJ2-3	TRBV20-1	SAYREFRPADTQY
TRBJ1-1	TRBV20-1	SARPGTGLGTEAF
TRBJ1-1	TRBV4-1	ASSQVSQPEAF
TRBJ2-4	TRBV27	ASSSSPNIAKNIQY
TRBJ1-1	TRBV4-1	ASSQGDGGNTEAF
TRBJ2-5	TRBV12-3/TRBV12-4	ASSLRGFTDNEQY
TRBJ1-1	TRBV27	ASSFTRQVNTEAF
TRBJ1-4	TRBV4-1	ASGNTGTGKEKLF
TRBJ2-3	TRBV27	ASTNEGLGADTQY
TRBJ2-3	TRBV7-2	ASSILSTDTQY
TRBJ1-1	TRBV5-1	ASSHPRGDTEAF
TRBJ1-5	TRBV4-3	ASSRTRASNQPQH
TRBJ1-2	TRBV6-2/TRBV6-3	ASSFWDELATGSYGYT
TRBJ1-6	TRBV27	ASSSTGRSPLH
TRBJ1-6	TRBV20-1	SAPDRGYSPLH
TRBJ1-5	TRBV6-6	ASSYGGVVQPQH
TRBJ2-7	TRBV6-2/TRBV6-3	ASSYQVRTGDYEQY
TRBJ2-2	TRBV12-3/TRBV12-4	ASRPRQGASGELF
TRBJ2-1	TRBV9	ASSVAPSGGTIVQF
TRBJ2-1	TRBV20-1	SASGLWNEQF
TRBJ1-6	TRBV14	ASSQHSAGTPLH
TRBJ1-2	TRBV29-1	SVQEVNGYT
TRBJ1-1	TRBV5-1	ASTPGVNTEAF
TRBJ2-3	TRBV12-3/TRBV12-4	ASSTTSASDRSTDTQY
TRBJ1-5	TRBV28	TSSTPVPGNQPQH
TRBJ1-6	TRBV7-8	ASRARDRDNSPLH
TRBJ1-6	TRBV25-1	ASRDVSSPLH
TRBJ2-1	TRBV12-3/TRBV12-4	ASSLPGLAGRQF
TRBJ2-3	TRBV25-1	ASSDPTGLADFRTDTQY
TRBJ2-5	TRBV10-3	AISVPSTDGQETQY